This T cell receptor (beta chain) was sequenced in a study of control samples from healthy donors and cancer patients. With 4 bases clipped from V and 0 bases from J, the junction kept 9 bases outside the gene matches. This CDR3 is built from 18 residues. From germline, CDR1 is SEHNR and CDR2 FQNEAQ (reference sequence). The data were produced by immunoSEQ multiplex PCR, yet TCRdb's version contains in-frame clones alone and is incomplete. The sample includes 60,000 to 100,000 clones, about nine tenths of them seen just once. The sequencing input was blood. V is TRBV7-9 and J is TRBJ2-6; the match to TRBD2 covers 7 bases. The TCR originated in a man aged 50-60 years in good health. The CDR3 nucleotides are TGTGCCAGCAGCTCGACTAGCCTGGGGCGCTCTGGGGCCAACGTCCTGACTTTC. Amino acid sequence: CASSSTSLGRSGANVLTF.